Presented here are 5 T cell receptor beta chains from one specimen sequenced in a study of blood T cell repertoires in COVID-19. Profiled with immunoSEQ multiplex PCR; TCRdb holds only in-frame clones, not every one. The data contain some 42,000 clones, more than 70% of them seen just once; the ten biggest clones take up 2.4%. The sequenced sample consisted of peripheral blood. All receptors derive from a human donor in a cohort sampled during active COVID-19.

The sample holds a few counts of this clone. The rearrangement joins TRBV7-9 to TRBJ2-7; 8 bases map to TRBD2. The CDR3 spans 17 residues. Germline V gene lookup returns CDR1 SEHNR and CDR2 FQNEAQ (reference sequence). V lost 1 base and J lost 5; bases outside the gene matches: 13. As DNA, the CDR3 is TGTGCCAGCAGCTTAGGAAGGCTTAGCGGGACTAAAGACGAGCAGTACTTC. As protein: CASSLGRLSGTKDEQYF.

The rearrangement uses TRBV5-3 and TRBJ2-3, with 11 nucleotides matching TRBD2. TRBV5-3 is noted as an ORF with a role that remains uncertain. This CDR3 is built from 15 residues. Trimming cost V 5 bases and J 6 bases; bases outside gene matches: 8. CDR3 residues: CARSFSGGAWDTQYF. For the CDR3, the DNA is TGTGCCAGAAGTTTTAGCGGGGGGGCCTGGGATACGCAGTATTTT.

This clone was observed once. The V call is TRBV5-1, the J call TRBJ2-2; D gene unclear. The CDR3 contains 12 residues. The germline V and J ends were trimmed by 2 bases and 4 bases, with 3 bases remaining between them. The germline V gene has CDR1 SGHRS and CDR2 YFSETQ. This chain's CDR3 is CASSFGTGELFF. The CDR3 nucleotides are TGCGCCAGCAGCTTCGGCACCGGGGAGCTGTTTTTT.

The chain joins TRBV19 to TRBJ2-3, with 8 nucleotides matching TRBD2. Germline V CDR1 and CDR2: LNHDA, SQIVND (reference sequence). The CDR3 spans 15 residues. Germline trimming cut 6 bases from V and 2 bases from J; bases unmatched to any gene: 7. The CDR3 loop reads CASSPGTSYTDTQYF. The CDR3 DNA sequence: TGTGCCAGTAGCCCCGGGACTAGTTACACAGATACGCAGTATTTT.

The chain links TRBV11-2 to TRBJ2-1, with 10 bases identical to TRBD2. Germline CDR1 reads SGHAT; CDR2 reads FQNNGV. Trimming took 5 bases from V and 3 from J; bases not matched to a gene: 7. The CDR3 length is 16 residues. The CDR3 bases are TGTGCCAGCAGCGCAGTAGCGGGGGGCCTCTACAATGAGCAGTTCTTC. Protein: CASSAVAGGLYNEQFF.